The T cell receptor beta chain described here comes from a study of T cells in Graves' hyperthyroidism and ophthalmopathy. Study overall: The authors collected peripheral blood at initial diagnosis, before any treatment.

There were TCR beta CDR3 regions amplified from RNA transcripts. HTBI primers drove first-round RT-PCR of the TCR CDR3. TCRdb passed the multiplex PCR reads through MiXCR, listing each CDR3 protein once. Of more than 300,000 distinct CDR3 sequences listed, roughly an eighth were seen once; the top ten hold 9.2%. Trimming took off 6 bases at V and 0 bases at J, with 12 bases between the two ends. The germline V gene encodes CDR1 MDHEN and CDR2 SYDVKM. The CDR3 totals 14 residues. For Graves' hyperthyroidism to be stable, ophthalmopathy could not progress within 18 months. Based on clinical symptoms, serum thyroxine and TRAb, thyroid ultrasound and orbital computed tomography, diagnoses were reached. PBMCs were collected from an approximately 9.3 ml volume of fresh peripheral blood. The table lists this clonotype with many counts.

Sequencing input: blood. This clonotype was obtained from a woman younger than 35 with Graves' hyperthyroidism. The chain carries TRBV28 and TRBJ2-7, with D possibly being TRBD2 (6 bases). CDR3 sequence reads: CASSGAGSSYEQYF. The CDR3 DNA follows: TGTGCCAGCAGCGGAGCGGGTAGCTCCTACGAGCAGTACTTC.